The source of this T cell receptor (beta chain) is a study of T-cell memory formation after mild COVID-19 (dated by TCRdb to the early 2020s). Study-level background: TCR sequence clusters from the two donors were found to be largely donor specific. Two young, previously healthy adult volunteers made up the cohort, one male and one female. Longitudinal TCRalpha and TCRbeta repertoire sequencing tracked T-cell clones expanding and contracting after mild COVID-19 in a couple of donors.

Study-level results and caveats: Contracting CD4+ clones were found mainly in CM and EM memory subsets, while CD8+ clones were enriched in EMRA. The study covered only a couple of mild cases, and larger cohorts including severe cases with pre-infection samples were considered necessary. From day 15 to 85, contracting clones showed balanced CD4/CD8 phenotypes, whereas a second wave of clones that expanded from day 15 to 37 leaned towards CD4+. Some responding clones were detected in pre-infection memory, suggesting pre-existing cross-reactive memory T cells joined the SARS-CoV-2 response. SARS-CoV-2 specificity of the second-wave clones peaking on day 37 was not confirmed.

Sequencing instrument: Illumina NovaSeq 6000. Using 5'RACE with constant-segment primers, TCRalpha and TCRbeta cDNA libraries were constructed, with sample barcodes and unique molecular identifiers added in the process. RNA was extracted from every sample with Trizol reagent. Libraries were amplified in two PCR steps, with a second sample barcode and Illumina TruSeq adapters added in the second step. The libraries were sequenced on an Illumina NovaSeq using 2 x 150 bp paired-end reads. As for the authors' bioinformatics: Demultiplexing of reads and collapsing into UMI-guided consensus sequences were performed with migec v1.2.7. Using mixcr v2.1.11, UMI consensuses were aligned to TRA and TRB V and J templates and then assembled into clonotypes. A clonotype was counted as expanded or contracted only when both edgeR and NoisET called the clonotype significant, with the noise models trained on biological replicates. edgeR calls used a false discovery rate-adjusted p below 0.01 and a log2 fold-change threshold of 1. As an exploratory analysis of dynamics, max-normalized trajectories of the 1000 most abundant clonotypes were examined by PCA with hierarchical clustering. Separately sequenced CD4+ and CD8+ repertoires were used to assign the CD4 or CD8 phenotype of responding clones. The public reads were run again by TCRdb, first through fastp at Q25 and then through MiXCR, and only productive beta chains were kept. One record per CDR3 amino acid sequence lists the most common genes and DNA. The authors' filters were not applied to this entry. This sample has tens of thousands of distinct CDR3 sequences in its table, and more than 10% of those were observed once. Of the sample, 15% is held by the ten largest clones.

In its sample, this clonotype was seen many times. Its specific antigen is unknown. No clone much larger than this one lies a single base away; base qualities are absent. The CDR3 starts with the cysteine, ends with the phenylalanine, and has 14 residues. Only the CDR3 DNA is retained, 42 bases long and in frame from the first base. The junction shows trimming of 3 bases on V and 0 bases on J, plus 7 bases between the germline ends. The germline V gene supplies CDR1 MGHDK and CDR2 SYGVNS. PBMCs were isolated by Ficoll-Paque density gradient centrifugation. This sequence uses TRBV25-1 and TRBJ2-3; the D gene is perhaps TRBD1, from 6 matching bases. Sequenced material: PBMCs or a T cell subset sorted from them (not recorded which). This clonotype was sampled from an adult woman who had mild COVID-19 (a few samples of this study predate the infection). The sample titles of this study are shuffled in the database, so cell type and time point are left out; the donor was told from shared clones. The DNA sequence is TGTGCCAGCAGTGACAGGGGTAGCACAGATACGCAGTATTTT. It specifies CASSDRGSTDTQYF.